The 4 T cell receptor beta chains reported below all come from one sample, sequenced in a study of blood T cell repertoires in COVID-19 (dated by TCRdb to about 2020). The library relied on the immunoSEQ multiplex PCR assay. TCRdb re-hosts the immuneACCESS table, in-frame sequences only. Its copies lack some clones; in the studies checked, an unresolved V gene accounts for under half of them, and the cause for the rest is not known. Present in this sample are approximately 80,000 clones, around 90% of which were seen just once. In total, the top ten clones hold around 0.98% of the sample. The sample was peripheral blood. The receptors here all came from a woman between 45 and 60 years old in a cohort sampled during active COVID-19.

The chain employs TRBV27 and TRBJ2-3; 11 bases line up with TRBD2. The CDR3 consists of 16 residues. CDR1 is MNHEY, CDR2 SMNVEV, per germline (reference sequence). The trim removed 3 bases at V and 2 bases at J, leaving 4 bases unmatched. Here the CDR3 DNA reads TGTGCCAGCAGTTTGAGGACTAGCGGGTACACAGATACGCAGTATTTT. Its translation: CASSLRTSGYTDTQYF.

This clone was observed once. The rearrangement joins TRBV27 to TRBJ2-7; 8 bases map to TRBD1. The V gene end was trimmed by 7 bases and the J gene end by 3 bases; junction bases not matched to a gene: 11. This CDR3 spans 15 amino acids. Germline-derived CDR1 and CDR2 are MNHEY and SMNVEV (reference sequence). CDR3 sequence (DNA): TGTGCCAGCACCCCCCAACCCGGGACAGGCTACGAGCAGTACTTC. Its protein product is CASTPQPGTGYEQYF.

The chain uses TRBV7-2 and TRBJ1-1; no firm D call. V was pared by 6 bases and J by 7 bases, with 15 bases between. This CDR3 has 13 amino acids. Germline assignment: CDR1 SGHTA and CDR2 FQGNSA. CDR3 amino acids: CASSNWVASEAFF. The CDR3 DNA follows: TGTGCCAGCAGTAATTGGGTGGCTAGTGAAGCTTTCTTT.

To note about this clone: Mismatch with germline at one junction end may stem from a read error. The gene calls are TRBV2 and TRBJ1-5, with TRBD1 as a possible D gene (6 bases). This CDR3 spans 13 amino acids. Germline CDR1 and CDR2: SNHLY and FYNNEI. The CDR3 DNA is TGTGCCAGCTCCCGACAGGATAATCAACCCCAGCATTTT. Its protein is CASSRQDNQPQHF.